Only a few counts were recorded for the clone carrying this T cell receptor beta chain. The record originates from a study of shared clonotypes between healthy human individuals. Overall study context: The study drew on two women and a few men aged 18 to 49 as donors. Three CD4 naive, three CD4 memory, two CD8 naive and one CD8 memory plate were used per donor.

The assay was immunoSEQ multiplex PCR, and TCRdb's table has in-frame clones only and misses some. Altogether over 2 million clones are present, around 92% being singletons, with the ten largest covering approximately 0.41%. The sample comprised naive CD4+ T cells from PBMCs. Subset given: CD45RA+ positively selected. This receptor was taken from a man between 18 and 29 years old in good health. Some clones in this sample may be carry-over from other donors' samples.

The DNA of the CDR3 is TGTGCCAGCAGTGGACAGGGGGGCTATGGCTACACCTTC. Its protein product is CASSGQGGYGYTF. The genes are TRBV25-1 and TRBJ1-2; 9 nucleotides match TRBD1. Germline values: CDR1 MGHDK, CDR2 SYGVNS. The CDR3 length is 13 residues. V dropped 4 bases and J dropped 4; count of bases not matched to a gene: 1.